A selection of T cell receptor beta chains follows, all from one sample in a study of regulatory T cells in long-lasting Graves disease. One entry per CDR3 protein, called by TCRdb with MiXCR from the multiplex PCR reads. There are about 460,000 distinct CDR3 sequences in the sample; about 20% occur only once, and about an eighth lies in the top ten. The material was peripheral blood mononuclear cells (PBMCs), obtained when the disease was refractory, from a patient treated with antithyroid drugs. These receptors were collected from a female donor with Graves disease. The CDR3 runs from the conserved cysteine through the conserved F or W. Clone size is stated in some rows and not others, as once, few, many or a class when expanded.

V gene | clone size | CDR3 protein
TRBV5-1 | many | CASSSGTGVYGYTF
TRBV28 | many | CACSTGAGYTF
TRBV7-2 | NA | CASTRDRNNYGYTF
TRBV11-2 | many | CASSPGEVNQETQYF
TRBV7-2 | NA | CASSLTVIANTGELFF
TRBV30 | NA | CAWSRRQAYEQYF
TRBV10-3 | once | CAISESELFRARNSPLHF
TRBV6-2/TRBV6-3 | few | CASSYSGQGWAYEQYF
TRBV2 | many | CASSEAGDEQYF
TRBV7-3 | few | CASSRAAASGANVLTF
TRBV20-1 | many | CSARYSIGTEAFF
TRBV3-1 | NA | CASTPGGSGEQYF
TRBV6-2/TRBV6-3 | many | CASSYLPGQGRPVGDQPQHF
TRBV12-5 | many | CASGLTREFEKLFF
TRBV28 | many | CASSRQGNEKLFF
TRBV4-1 | NA | CASSQGGQQETQYF
TRBV28 | many | CASSTTGDHSYEQYF
TRBV28 | many | CASKAFYEQYF
TRBV5-1 | NA | CASSLVQAGTPYEQYF
TRBV27 | many | CASSLYQGNYGYTF
TRBV19 | few | CASSPDVPSYEQYF
TRBV2 | NA | CASIQGGKNIQYF
TRBV20-1 | NA | CSARDQAGGAETQYF
TRBV6-1 | NA | CASTDLGNSGTTIYF
TRBV3-1 | NA | CASSPGTSGSFEQYF
TRBV6-5 | many | CASSYPPPDFSYEQYF
TRBV6-5 | many | CASSYYRRSYGYTF
TRBV28 | many | CASRWEGARVYEQYF
TRBV28 | NA | CASSPGGSGSYEQYF
TRBV3-1 | NA | CASSQDVTLGNTIYF
TRBV12-3/TRBV12-4 | many | CASSLMGRAGKLFF
TRBV12-3/TRBV12-4 | NA | CASRGTGTYGYTF
TRBV7-9 | NA | CASSLERSDQPQHF
TRBV30 | NA | CAWSSGQGYQPQHF
TRBV10-3 | many | CAIREDRDATEAFF
TRBV11-3 | many | CASSFAGDYEQYF
TRBV12-3/TRBV12-4 | many | CASSSISGSGETQYF
TRBV28 | many | CASSDDRGFNEQYF
TRBV28 | NA | CASSTGTPATNEKLFF
TRBV5-1 | NA | CASSLAAEGEAFF
TRBV7-6 | NA | CASSVEGPTEAFF
TRBV14 | NA | CASSQVGTVAKNIQYF
TRBV12-3/TRBV12-4 | many | CASSLGQGGPYEQYF
TRBV5-1 | NA | CASSNRDSLSRPLGANVLTF
TRBV7-2 | NA | CASSPRGWDQPQHF
TRBV11-2 | NA | CASSLVVAATQFF